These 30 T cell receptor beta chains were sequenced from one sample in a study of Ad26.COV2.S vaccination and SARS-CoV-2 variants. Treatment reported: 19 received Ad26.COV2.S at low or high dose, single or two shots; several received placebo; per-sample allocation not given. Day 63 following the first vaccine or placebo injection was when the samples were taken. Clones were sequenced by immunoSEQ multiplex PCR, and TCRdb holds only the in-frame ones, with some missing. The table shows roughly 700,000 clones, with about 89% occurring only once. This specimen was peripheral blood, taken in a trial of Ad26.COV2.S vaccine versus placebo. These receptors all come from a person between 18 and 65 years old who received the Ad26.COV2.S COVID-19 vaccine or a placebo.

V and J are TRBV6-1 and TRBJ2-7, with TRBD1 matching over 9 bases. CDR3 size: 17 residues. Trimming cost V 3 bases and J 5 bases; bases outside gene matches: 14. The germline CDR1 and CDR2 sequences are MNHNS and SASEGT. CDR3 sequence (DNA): TGTGCCAGCAGTGATACCGGGACAGGGTACGACTTCCACGAGCAGTACTTC. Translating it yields CASSDTGTGYDFHEQYF.

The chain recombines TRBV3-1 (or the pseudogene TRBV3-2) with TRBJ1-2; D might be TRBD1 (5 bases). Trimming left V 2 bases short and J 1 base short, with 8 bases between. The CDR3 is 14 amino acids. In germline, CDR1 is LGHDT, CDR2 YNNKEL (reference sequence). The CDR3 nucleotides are TGTGCCAGCAGCCAACAACAGGTTAACTATGGCTACACCTTC. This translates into CASSQQQVNYGYTF.

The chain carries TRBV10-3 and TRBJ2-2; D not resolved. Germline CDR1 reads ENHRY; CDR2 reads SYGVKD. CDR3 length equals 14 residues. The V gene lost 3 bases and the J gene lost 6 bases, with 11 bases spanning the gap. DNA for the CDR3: TGTGCCATCAGTGACGGGCCTCCGGCCGGGGAGCTGTTTTTT. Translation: CAISDGPPAGELFF.

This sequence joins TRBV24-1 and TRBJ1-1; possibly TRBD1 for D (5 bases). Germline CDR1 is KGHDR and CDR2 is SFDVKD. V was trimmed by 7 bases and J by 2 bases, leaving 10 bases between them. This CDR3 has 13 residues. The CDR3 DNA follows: TGTGCCACCAGGGGGGACGTAAACACTGAAGCTTTCTTT. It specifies CATRGDVNTEAFF.

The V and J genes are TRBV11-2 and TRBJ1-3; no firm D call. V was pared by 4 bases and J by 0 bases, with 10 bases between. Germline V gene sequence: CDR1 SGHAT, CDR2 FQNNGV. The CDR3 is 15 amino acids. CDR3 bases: TGTGCCAGCAGCTCCCCATCGAGCTCTGGAAACACCATATATTTT. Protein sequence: CASSSPSSSGNTIYF.

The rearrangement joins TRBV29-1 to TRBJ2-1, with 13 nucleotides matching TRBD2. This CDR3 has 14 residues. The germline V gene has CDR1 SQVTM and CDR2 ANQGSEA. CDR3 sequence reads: CTIAGTSGINEQFF. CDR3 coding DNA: TGCACCATTGCCGGGACTAGCGGGATCAATGAGCAGTTCTTC.

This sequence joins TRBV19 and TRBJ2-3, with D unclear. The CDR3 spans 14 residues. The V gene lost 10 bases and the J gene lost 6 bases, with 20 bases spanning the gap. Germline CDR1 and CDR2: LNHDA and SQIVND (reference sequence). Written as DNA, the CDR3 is TGTGCCACCCAGCCCCAACGGGCGGCGGATACGCAGTATTTT. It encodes CATQPQRAADTQYF.

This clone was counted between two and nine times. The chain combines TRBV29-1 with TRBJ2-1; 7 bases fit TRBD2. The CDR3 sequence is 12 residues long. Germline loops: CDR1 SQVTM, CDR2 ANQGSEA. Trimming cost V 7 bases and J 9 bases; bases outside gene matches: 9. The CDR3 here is CSAWEGAVEQFF. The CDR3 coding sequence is TGCAGCGCCTGGGAGGGAGCGGTTGAGCAGTTCTTC.

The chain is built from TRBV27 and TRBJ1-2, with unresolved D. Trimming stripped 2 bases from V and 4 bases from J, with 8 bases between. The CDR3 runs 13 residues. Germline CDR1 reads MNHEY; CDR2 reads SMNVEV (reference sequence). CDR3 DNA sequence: TGTGCCAGCAGTTTAAAGTCCTCCTATGGCTACACCTTC. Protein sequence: CASSLKSSYGYTF.

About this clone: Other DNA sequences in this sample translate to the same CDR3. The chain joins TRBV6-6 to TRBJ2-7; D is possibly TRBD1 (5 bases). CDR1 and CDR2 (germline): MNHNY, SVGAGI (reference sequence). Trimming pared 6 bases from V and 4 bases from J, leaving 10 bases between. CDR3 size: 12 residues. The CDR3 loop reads CASSPQGYEQYF. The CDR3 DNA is TGTGCCAGCAGCCCCCAGGGTTACGAGCAGTACTTC.

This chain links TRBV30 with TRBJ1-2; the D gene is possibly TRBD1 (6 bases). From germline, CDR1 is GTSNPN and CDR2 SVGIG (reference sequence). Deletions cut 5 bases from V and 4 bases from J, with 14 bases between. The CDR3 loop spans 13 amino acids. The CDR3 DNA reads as TGTGCCTGGGCTGCACAGGGCCCCTATGGCTACACCTTC. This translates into CAWAAQGPYGYTF.

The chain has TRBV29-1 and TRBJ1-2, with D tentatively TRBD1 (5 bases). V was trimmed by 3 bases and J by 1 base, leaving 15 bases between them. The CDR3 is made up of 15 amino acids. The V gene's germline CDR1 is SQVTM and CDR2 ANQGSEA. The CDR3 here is CSVDQGPNINYGYTF. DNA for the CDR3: TGCAGCGTTGATCAGGGCCCTAATATTAACTATGGCTACACCTTC.

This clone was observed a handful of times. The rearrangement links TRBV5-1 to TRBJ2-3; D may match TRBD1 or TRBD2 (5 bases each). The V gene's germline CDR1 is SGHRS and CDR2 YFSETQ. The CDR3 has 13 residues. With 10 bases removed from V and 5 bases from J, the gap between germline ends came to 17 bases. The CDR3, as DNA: TGCGCCGCCGCCCGGGATGGGGGAGATACGCAGTATTTT. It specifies CAAARDGGDTQYF.

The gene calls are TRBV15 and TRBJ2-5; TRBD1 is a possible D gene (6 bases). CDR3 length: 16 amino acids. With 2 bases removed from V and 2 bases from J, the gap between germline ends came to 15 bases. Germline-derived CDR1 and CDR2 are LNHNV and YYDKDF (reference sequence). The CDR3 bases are TGTGCCACCAGCAGATATGGGCAGGGGTTGCAAGAGACCCAGTACTTC. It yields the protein CATSRYGQGLQETQYF. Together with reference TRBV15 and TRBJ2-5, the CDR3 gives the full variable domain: DAMVIQNPRYQVTQFGKPVTLSCSQTLNHNVMYWYQQKSSQAPKLLFHYYDKDFNNEADTPDNFQSRRPNTSFCFLDIRSPGLGDTAMYLCATSRYGQGLQETQYFGPGTRLLVL.

The CDR3 region is CASSESRGLTQETQYF. CDR3 bases: TGTGCCAGCAGTGAATCCAGGGGGCTGACTCAAGAGACCCAGTACTTC. V gene TRBV6-1 combines with J gene TRBJ2-5, with 8 nucleotides matching TRBD1. The trim removed 2 bases at V and 2 bases at J, leaving 7 bases unmatched. This CDR3 is built from 16 residues. Germline V lookup: CDR1 MNHNS, CDR2 SASEGT.

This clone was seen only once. The CDR3 bases are TGTGCCAGCAGCGAGCGACAGGGCGGCGGCTACACCTTC. This translates into CASSERQGGGYTF. This chain links TRBV7-2 with TRBJ1-2; TRBD1 matches 7 bases. Germline V gene sequence: CDR1 SGHTA, CDR2 FQGNSA. The V gene end was trimmed by 5 bases and the J gene end by 8 bases; junction bases not matched to a gene: 8. This CDR3 comprises 13 residues.

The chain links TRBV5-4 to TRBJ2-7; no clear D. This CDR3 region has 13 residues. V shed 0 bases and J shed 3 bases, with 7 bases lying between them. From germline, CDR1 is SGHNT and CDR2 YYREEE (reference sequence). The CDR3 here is CASSLGAGYEQYF. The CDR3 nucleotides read TGTGCCAGCAGCTTGGGGGCCGGCTACGAGCAGTACTTC.

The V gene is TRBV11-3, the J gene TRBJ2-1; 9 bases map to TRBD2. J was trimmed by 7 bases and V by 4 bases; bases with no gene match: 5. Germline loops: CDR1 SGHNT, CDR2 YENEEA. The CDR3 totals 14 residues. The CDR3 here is CASSSSGVGNEQFF. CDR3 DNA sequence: TGTGCCAGCAGCTCTAGCGGGGTTGGGAATGAGCAGTTCTTC.

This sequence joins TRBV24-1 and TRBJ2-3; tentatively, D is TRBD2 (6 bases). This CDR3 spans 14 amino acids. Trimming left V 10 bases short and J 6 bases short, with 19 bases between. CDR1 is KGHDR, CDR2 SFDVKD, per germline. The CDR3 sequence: CATSLGGAGDTQYF. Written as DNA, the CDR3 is TGTGCCACTTCCCTTGGCGGGGCGGGGGATACGCAGTATTTT.

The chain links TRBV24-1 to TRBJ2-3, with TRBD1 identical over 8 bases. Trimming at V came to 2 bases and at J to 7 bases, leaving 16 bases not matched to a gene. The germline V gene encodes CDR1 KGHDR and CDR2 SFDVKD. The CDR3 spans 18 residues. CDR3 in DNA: TGTGCCACCAGTGATTCTCTTTCCGGGCCGACAGGGGCAAATACGCAGTATTTT. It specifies CATSDSLSGPTGANTQYF.

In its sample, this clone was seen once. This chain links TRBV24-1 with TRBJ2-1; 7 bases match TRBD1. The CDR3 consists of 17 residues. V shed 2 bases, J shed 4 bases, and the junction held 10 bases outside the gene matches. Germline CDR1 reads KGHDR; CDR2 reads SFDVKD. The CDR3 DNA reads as TGTGCCACCAGTGATTCACGCAACAGGGGATTGTACAATGAGCAGTTCTTC. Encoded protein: CATSDSRNRGLYNEQFF.

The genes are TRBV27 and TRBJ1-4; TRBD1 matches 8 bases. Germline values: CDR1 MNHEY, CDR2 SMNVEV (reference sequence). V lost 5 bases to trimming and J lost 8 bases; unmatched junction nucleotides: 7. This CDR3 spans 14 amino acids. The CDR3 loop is CASSPGGAGEKLFF. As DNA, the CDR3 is TGTGCCAGCAGTCCAGGGGGCGCGGGGGAAAAACTGTTTTTT.

The DNA for the CDR3 is TGTGCCAGCAGTTCCGCGGGAGCGGGGTACCAAGAGACCCAGTACTTC. Its translation: CASSSAGAGYQETQYF. The rearrangement links TRBV6-6 to TRBJ2-5; 7 bases map to TRBD2. Germline-derived CDR1 and CDR2 are MNHNY and SVGAGI (reference sequence). The CDR3 loop spans 16 amino acids. Trimming removed 4 bases from V and 0 bases from J; junction bases left unmatched: 8.

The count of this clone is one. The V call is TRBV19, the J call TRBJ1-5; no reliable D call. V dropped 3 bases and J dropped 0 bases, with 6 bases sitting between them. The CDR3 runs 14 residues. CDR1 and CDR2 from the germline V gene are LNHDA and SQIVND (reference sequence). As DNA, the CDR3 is TGTGCCAGTAGTATCGATCATAGCAATCAGCCCCAGCATTTT. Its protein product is CASSIDHSNQPQHF.

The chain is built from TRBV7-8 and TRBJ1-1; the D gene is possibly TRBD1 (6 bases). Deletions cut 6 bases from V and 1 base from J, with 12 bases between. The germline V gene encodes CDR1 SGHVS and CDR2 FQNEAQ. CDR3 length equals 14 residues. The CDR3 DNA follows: TGTGCCAGCAGTTCCAGGGGCTCGAACACTGAAGCTTTCTTT. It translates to CASSSRGSNTEAFF.

The CDR3 nucleotides are TGTGCCAGCAGTTACTCGTTCGGACAGGGCTATGAAAAACTGTTTTTT. Its protein product is CASSYSFGQGYEKLFF. The chain is built from TRBV6-5 and TRBJ1-4, with 8 bases matching TRBD1. This CDR3 contains 16 residues. CDR1 and CDR2 from the germline V gene are MNHEY and SVGAGI. The ends lost 0 bases at V and 6 bases at J; junction bases unmatched: 6.

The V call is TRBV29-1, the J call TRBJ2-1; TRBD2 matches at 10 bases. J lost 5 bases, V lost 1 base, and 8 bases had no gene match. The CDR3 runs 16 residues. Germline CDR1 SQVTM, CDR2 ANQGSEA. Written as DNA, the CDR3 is TGCAGCGTTGAAGGGATTAGCGGGAGGCGACACAATGAGCAGTTCTTC. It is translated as CSVEGISGRRHNEQFF.

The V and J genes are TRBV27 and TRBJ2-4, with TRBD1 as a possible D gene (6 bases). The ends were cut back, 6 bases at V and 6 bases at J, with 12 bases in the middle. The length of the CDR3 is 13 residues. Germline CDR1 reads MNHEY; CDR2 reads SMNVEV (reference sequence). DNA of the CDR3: TGTGCCAGCAGGCCAGGGGATAGAAACATTCAGTACTTC. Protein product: CASRPGDRNIQYF.

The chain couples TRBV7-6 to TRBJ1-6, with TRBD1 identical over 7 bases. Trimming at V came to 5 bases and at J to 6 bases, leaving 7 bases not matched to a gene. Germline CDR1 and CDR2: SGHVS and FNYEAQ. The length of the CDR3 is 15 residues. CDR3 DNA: TGTGCCAGCAGCGGATTAGGGACAGTTAATTCACCCCTCCACTTT. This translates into CASSGLGTVNSPLHF.

CDR3 in amino acids: CASSRDPDNEQFF. CDR3 bases: TGTGCCAGCAGCCGGGACCCAGACAATGAGCAGTTCTTC. The genes are TRBV5-4 and TRBJ2-1; perhaps D is TRBD1 or TRBD2 (5 bases each). Trimming removed 4 bases at V and 5 bases at J, with 10 bases between. Germline assignment: CDR1 SGHNT and CDR2 YYREEE (reference sequence). This CDR3 contains 13 residues. Full variable domain (remainder filled in from reference TRBV5-4 and TRBJ2-1): ETGVTQSPTHLIKTRGQQVTLRCSSQSGHNTVSWYQQALGQGPQFIFQYYREEENGRGNFPPRFSGLQFPNYSSELNVNALELDDSALYLCASSRDPDNEQFFGPGTRLTVL.